The next 20 T cell receptor beta chains were all read from a single sample in a study of blood T cell repertoires in COVID-19 (TCRdb year 2020). The library was prepared using the immunoSEQ multiplex PCR assay. TCRdb re-hosts the immuneACCESS table, in-frame sequences only. Its copies lack some clones; in the studies checked, an unresolved V gene accounts for under half of them, and the cause for the rest is not known. The sample profile shows around 270,000 clones; 86% of them were found once. 8.5% to 10% of the sample belongs to the ten largest clones. The sequenced material came from peripheral blood. These receptors were collected from a man aged 35-49 years who had recovered from COVID-19.

The chain employs TRBV27 and TRBJ1-1; 8 bases map to TRBD1. The trim removed 6 bases at V and 6 bases at J, leaving 3 bases unmatched. In germline, CDR1 is MNHEY, CDR2 SMNVEV (reference sequence). The CDR3 sequence is 12 residues long. CDR3 residues: CASRDRVSEAFF. The CDR3 DNA is TGTGCCAGCAGGGACAGGGTCTCTGAAGCTTTCTTT.

J is TRBJ2-1 and V is TRBV6-5; 7 positions match TRBD1. There are 14 residues in the CDR3. Germline assignment: CDR1 MNHEY and CDR2 SVGAGI. Trimming cost V 6 bases and J 7 bases; bases outside gene matches: 9. The CDR3 region has the DNA TGTGCCAGCAGGGAGACAGGGAAGAGGAATGAGCAGTTCTTC. Translating it yields CASRETGKRNEQFF.

The chain recombines TRBV14 with TRBJ2-7; perhaps TRBD1 as D (6 bases). V lost 1 base and J lost 4, with 14 bases in between. The CDR3 covers 15 residues. Germline V lookup: CDR1 SGHDN, CDR2 FVKESK. Here the CDR3 reads CASSQGDTSGYEQYF. The CDR3 bases are TGTGCCAGCAGCCAAGGGGACACCTCCGGGTACGAGCAGTACTTC. The complete variable domain, with remaining parts taken from reference TRBV14 and TRBJ2-7, reads EAGVTQFPSHSVIEKGQTVTLRCDPISGHDNLYWYRRVMGKEIKFLLHFVKESKQDESGMPNNRFLAERTGGTYSTLKVQPAELEDSGVYFCASSQGDTSGYEQYFGPGTRLTVT.

This clone was picked up a small number of times. V and J are TRBV9 and TRBJ1-2; 7 bases are a match to TRBD1. CDR1 and CDR2 (germline): SGDLS, YYNGEE. This CDR3 is 14 amino acids long. Trimming cost V 4 bases and J 4 bases; bases outside gene matches: 7. CDR3: CASSPQPGGYGYTF. CDR3 in DNA: TGTGCCAGCAGCCCCCAACCAGGGGGCTATGGCTACACCTTC.

This sequence joins TRBV5-5 and TRBJ2-5; TRBD1 aligns across 8 bases. The CDR3 extends over 14 amino acids. Germline-derived CDR1 and CDR2 are SGHKS and YYEKEE (reference sequence). Germline trimming cut 2 bases from V and 4 bases from J; bases unmatched to any gene: 4. The CDR3 sequence: CASSFRGRRETQYF. The CDR3 bases are TGTGCCAGCAGCTTCAGGGGGCGCAGAGAGACCCAGTACTTC.

The chain employs TRBV6-5 and TRBJ1-5; D not resolved. The CDR3 loop spans 12 amino acids. Trimming removed 6 bases from V and 9 bases from J, with 12 bases in between. The germline CDR1 and CDR2 sequences are MNHEY and SVGAGI. Here the CDR3 reads CASRNYMGPQHF. CDR3 DNA sequence: TGTGCCAGCAGGAACTACATGGGGCCCCAGCATTTT.

The chain is built from TRBV7-9 and TRBJ1-5; TRBD1 matches 7 bases. This CDR3 contains 14 residues. V lost 5 bases to trimming and J lost 1 base; unmatched junction nucleotides: 2. Germline loops: CDR1 SEHNR, CDR2 FQNEAQ (reference sequence). CDR3 region: CASSQQGSNQPQHF. The CDR3 DNA is TGTGCCAGCAGCCAACAGGGGAGCAATCAGCCCCAGCATTTT.

The genes are TRBV18 and TRBJ2-1; 10 bases map to TRBD2. With 4 bases clipped from V and 3 bases from J, the junction kept 0 bases outside the gene matches. Per germline, CDR1 KGHSH and CDR2 LQKENI. The CDR3 has 14 residues. DNA of the CDR3: TGTGCCAGCTCACGGACTAGCGGCTACAATGAGCAGTTCTTC. Translating gives CASSRTSGYNEQFF.

The CDR3 spells CASSLGTPGDTEAFF. The CDR3 region has the DNA TGTGCCAGCAGCTTGGGGACTCCTGGGGACACTGAAGCTTTCTTT. The chain uses TRBV7-9 and TRBJ1-1; a possible D gene is TRBD1 (5 bases). The CDR3 is made up of 15 amino acids. V lost 3 bases and J 3 bases, leaving 14 bases between the germline ends. CDR1 and CDR2 (germline): SEHNR, FQNEAQ (reference sequence).

The V call is TRBV12-5, the J call TRBJ2-5; D is unclear. Trimming removed 2 bases from V and 5 bases from J, with 3 bases in between. Germline lookup yields CDR1 LGHNT and CDR2 FRNRAP. The length of the CDR3 is 11 residues. CDR3 protein: CASGLRETQYF. The CDR3 bases are TGTGCTAGTGGTTTGCGGGAGACCCAGTACTTC.

The table lists this clone with a few counts. The V and J genes are TRBV12-3 or TRBV12-4 and TRBJ1-1; D remains unclear. The CDR3 runs to 12 residues. V was cut by 6 bases and J by 6 bases, with 11 bases left in between. CDR3 in DNA: TGTGCCAGCAGCCCGTCCCGGGCTGAAGCTTTCTTT. Translation: CASSPSRAEAFF.

This chain uses TRBV5-1 with TRBJ2-1; TRBD2 agrees at 10 bases. There are 16 residues in the CDR3. Germline V gene lookup returns CDR1 SGHRS and CDR2 YFSETQ. With V trimmed by 3 bases and J by 7 bases, 10 bases remained unmatched. CDR3 region: CASSSYGLAALNEQFF. CDR3 DNA sequence: TGCGCCAGCAGCTCCTACGGACTAGCGGCCTTGAATGAGCAGTTCTTC.

For this clone: The DNA is left out, because the CDR3 cannot be placed on it with certainty; the CDR3 is given as TCRdb lists it. The chain couples TRBV7-7 to TRBJ2-3; the D segment call TRBD2 is taken from the table without a DNA check. Germline V gene lookup returns CDR1 SSHAT and CDR2 FNYEAQ (reference sequence). The CDR3 length is 15 residues, termini included. CDR3 sequence reads: CASILASGRTDTQYF.

CDR3 coding DNA: TGTGCCAGCAGCGTGTACAGGGGTACGAACACTGAAGCTTTCTTT. Amino acids: CASSVYRGTNTEAFF. The chain recombines TRBV11-2 with TRBJ1-1; TRBD1 matches 7 bases. This CDR3 comprises 15 residues. Germline V gene lookup returns CDR1 SGHAT and CDR2 FQNNGV. The V segment lost 5 bases and the J segment 1 base; nucleotides outside the gene matches: 7.

The V gene is TRBV29-1, the J gene TRBJ1-2; 8 bases line up with TRBD1. CDR1 and CDR2 from the germline V gene are SQVTM and ANQGSEA. The length of the CDR3 is 12 residues. The V and J ends lost 6 bases and 4 bases, in that order; junction bases with no gene match: 4. The CDR3 bases are TGCAGCGTCCAGACAGGGGTCTATGGCTACACCTTC. It codes for CSVQTGVYGYTF.

V usage is TRBV5-1 and J usage is TRBJ2-2; 7 bases line up with TRBD2. The CDR3 sequence is 15 residues long. The germline CDR1 and CDR2 sequences are SGHRS and YFSETQ. The junction had 5 bases not matched to a gene; V was cut back by 1 base and J by 5 bases. The CDR3 DNA sequence: TGCGCCAGCAGCTTGTTCACTAGCGAGACCGGGGAGCTGTTTTTT. Amino acids: CASSLFTSETGELFF.

The rearrangement joins TRBV7-9 to TRBJ2-5, with TRBD1 identical over 10 bases. The CDR3 contains 19 residues. V shed 5 bases and J 4 bases; nucleotides not matched to a gene: 19. Germline loops: CDR1 SEHNR, CDR2 FQNEAQ (reference sequence). The CDR3 reads CASSRSSDRGYGRSETQYF. The CDR3 nucleotides read TGTGCCAGCAGCCGCAGTTCGGACAGGGGGTATGGCCGTTCAGAGACCCAGTACTTC.

V is TRBV6-6 and J is TRBJ1-3, with 7 positions matching TRBD1. Germline assignment: CDR1 MNHNY and CDR2 SVGAGI (reference sequence). The J segment lost 2 bases and the V segment lost 5 bases, leaving 0 bases of the junction unmatched. The CDR3 length is 13 residues. The CDR3 loop is CASSTGAGNTIYF. The CDR3 nucleotides are TGTGCCAGCAGTACAGGGGCTGGAAACACCATATATTTT.

This chain uses TRBV30 with TRBJ2-7; the D gene is possibly TRBD2 (7 bases). V was trimmed by 1 base and J by 3 bases, leaving 19 bases between them. This CDR3 region has 16 residues. CDR1 and CDR2 from the germline V gene are GTSNPN and SVGIG (reference sequence). CDR3 in DNA: TGTGCCTGGAGTGGAGACGGGCGGGGGCCTCACTACGAGCAGTACTTC. Amino acids: CAWSGDGRGPHYEQYF.

The chain carries TRBV15 and TRBJ1-4, with D possibly TRBD1 on 6 matching bases. The CDR3 sequence is 16 residues long. V gave up 0 bases and J gave up 5 bases, with 13 bases separating them. The germline V gene has CDR1 LNHNV and CDR2 YYDKDF (reference sequence). In DNA, the CDR3 is TGTGCCACCAGCAGAGATTTGGCAGGGGAGAATGAAAAACTGTTTTTT. Amino acid sequence: CATSRDLAGENEKLFF.